One sample yielded the 20 T cell receptor beta chains listed below, sequenced in a study of Graves' ophthalmopathy and Graves' hyperthyroidism. The TCR beta CDR3 regions underwent amplification from RNA transcripts. Second-round multiplex PCR came after first-round RT-PCR with HTBI primers. One entry per CDR3 protein results from TCRdb running MiXCR on the multiplex PCR reads. In the table there are hundreds of thousands of distinct CDR3 sequences, about a fifth of which are singletons. Sequencing used peripheral blood. The receptors originated from a young woman with stable Graves' hyperthyroidism. Some clones in this sample may be carry-over from other donors' samples.

This clonotype appeared many times. This chain connects TRBV12-3 or TRBV12-4 to TRBJ1-1, with D uncertain. Trimming took off 0 bases at V and 8 bases at J, with 4 bases between the two ends. This CDR3 has 11 residues. The CDR3 bases are TGTGCCAGCAGTTTAGCCAGCGAAGCTTTCTTT. Protein product: CASSLASEAFF.

This clonotype has at least ten counts. The chain carries TRBV6-1 and TRBJ1-5; the match to TRBD1 covers 9 bases. J gave up 6 bases and V 11 bases, and 11 bases lay outside the gene matches. CDR3 length: 14 residues. Germline CDR1 and CDR2: MNHNS and SASEGT. CDR3 sequence reads: CAATWGQGVQPQHF. For the CDR3, the DNA is TGTGCCGCAACCTGGGGACAGGGAGTTCAGCCCCAGCATTTT.

This clonotype has a count of ten or more. V and J are TRBV4-1 and TRBJ1-1, with D unresolved. The CDR3 runs to 15 residues. Between the trimmed V and J ends, which lost 1 base and 1 base, there was a span of 10 bases. Germline V CDR1 and CDR2: MGHRA, YSYEKL. The CDR3 protein is CASSQVGERNTEAFF. As DNA, the CDR3 is TGCGCCAGCAGCCAAGTCGGAGAGCGGAACACTGAAGCTTTCTTT.

This clonotype appeared many times. This chain joins TRBV28 and TRBJ1-2, with D perhaps TRBD1 (5 bases). The CDR3 consists of 16 residues. V was pared by 5 bases and J by 4 bases, with 20 bases between. Germline values: CDR1 MDHEN, CDR2 SYDVKM. The CDR3 DNA reads TGTGCCAGCAGTCCCTTCAGCGGGGGAGGAAGCTATGGCTACACCTTC. Its protein product is CASSPFSGGGSYGYTF.

V usage is TRBV6-5 and J usage is TRBJ1-2; D remains unclear. Trimming cost V 2 bases and J 8 bases, with 12 bases left between them. This CDR3 comprises 13 residues. Germline CDR1 is MNHEY and CDR2 is SVGAGI. For the CDR3, the DNA is TGTGCCAGCAGTTACGCTGACATAGGGGGCTACACCTTC. Translated: CASSYADIGGYTF.

The chain recombines TRBV6-1 with TRBJ1-5; D ambiguous. CDR1 is MNHNS, CDR2 SASEGT, per germline. The CDR3 runs to 13 residues. The V gene lost 6 bases and the J gene lost 6 bases, with 12 bases spanning the gap. The CDR3 is CASRQTRGQPQHF. The CDR3 coding sequence is TGTGCCAGCAGACAGACCCGGGGTCAGCCCCAGCATTTT.

The table lists this clonotype with many counts. The gene calls are TRBV10-3 and TRBJ2-5; D unclear. V lost 3 bases and J 2 bases, leaving 16 bases between the germline ends. There are 16 residues in the CDR3. CDR1 is ENHRY, CDR2 SYGVKD, per germline. The CDR3 nucleotides are TGTGCCATCAGTGAAAGGGAAAGACATTTACAAGAGACCCAGTACTTC. It yields the protein CAISERERHLQETQYF.

The chain combines TRBV27 with TRBJ2-5; possibly TRBD2 for D (6 bases). The germline CDR1 and CDR2 sequences are MNHEY and SMNVEV (reference sequence). V gave up 7 bases and J gave up 5 bases, with 11 bases separating them. The CDR3 runs to 12 residues. Here the CDR3 reads CASKSGEETQYF. The CDR3 DNA reads TGTGCCAGCAAGTCGGGAGAGGAGACCCAGTACTTC.

This clonotype has a count of ten or more. The chain couples TRBV6-1 to TRBJ2-2, with D hard to call. V gave up 10 bases and J gave up 5 bases, with 14 bases separating them. Looked up from germline, CDR1 is MNHNS and CDR2 is SASEGT. The CDR3 totals 13 residues. This CDR3 is CAIGRGGTGELFF. DNA of the CDR3: TGTGCCATCGGTCGTGGCGGAACCGGGGAGCTGTTTTTT.

This chain connects TRBV6-1 to TRBJ1-2; TRBD1 aligns across 8 bases. This CDR3 contains 15 residues. Looked up from germline, CDR1 is MNHNS and CDR2 is SASEGT. V shed 6 bases and J 5 bases; nucleotides not matched to a gene: 11. The CDR3, as DNA: TGTGCCAGCAGAACACGAAGGACAGGGCATTATGGCTACACCTTC. It is translated as CASRTRRTGHYGYTF.

This clonotype was seen at least ten times. Since a much larger clone is just one base distant, this may be a read error. In nucleotides, the CDR3 is TGTGCCAGCAGTTTACCCCTCGGTGTAAGACGGGGGGCACACGAGCAGTACTTC. This codes for CASSLPLGVRRGAHEQYF. The rearrangement links TRBV28 to TRBJ2-7; D possibly corresponds to TRBD2 (7 bases). V lost 2 bases and J 5 bases, leaving 25 bases between the germline ends. This CDR3 is 18 amino acids long. In germline, CDR1 is MDHEN, CDR2 SYDVKM.

This clonotype was counted at least ten times. This chain uses TRBV18 with TRBJ1-2, with TRBD1 matching 7 bases. Germline V gene sequence: CDR1 KGHSH, CDR2 LQKENI. This CDR3 is 13 amino acids long. J lost 6 bases, V lost 5 bases, and 6 bases had no gene match. CDR3 in amino acids: CASSAGTENGYTF. The DNA for the CDR3 is TGTGCCAGCTCAGCCGGGACAGAGAATGGCTACACCTTC. The entire variable domain, with the rest obtained from reference TRBV18 and TRBJ1-2, is as follows: NAGVMQNPRHLVRRRGQEARLRCSPMKGHSHVYWYRQLPEEGLKFMVYLQKENIIDESGMPKERFSAEFPKEGPSILRIQQVVRGDSAAYFCASSAGTENGYTFGSGTRLTVV.

This clonotype was found many times. J is TRBJ2-7 and V is TRBV12-3 or TRBV12-4; D remains unclear. Trimming stripped 0 bases from V and 2 bases from J, with 5 bases between. The CDR3 length is 13 residues. CDR3 sequence reads: CASSLAGTYEQYF. CDR3 DNA sequence: TGTGCCAGCAGTTTAGCGGGGACCTACGAGCAGTACTTC.

The rearrangement uses TRBV5-1 and TRBJ2-7, with TRBD2 matching over 13 bases. CDR3 size: 15 residues. J lost 5 bases, V lost 2 bases, and 4 bases had no gene match. The germline V gene encodes CDR1 SGHRS and CDR2 YFSETQ. CDR3 sequence (DNA): TGCGCCAGCAGCTTTGGACTAGCGGGAGCCCACGAGCAGTACTTC. Its protein product is CASSFGLAGAHEQYF.

This clonotype was counted at least ten times. The chain has TRBV2 and TRBJ2-7; 9 bases fit TRBD2. The CDR3 is 17 residues long. V lost 1 base and J lost 0; bases outside the gene matches: 7. Germline V gives CDR1 SNHLY, CDR2 FYNNEI. The chain's CDR3 is CASSEVASGTSSYEQYF. The DNA for the CDR3 is TGTGCCAGCAGTGAAGTGGCTAGCGGGACCAGCTCCTACGAGCAGTACTTC. Together with reference TRBV2 and TRBJ2-7, the CDR3 gives the full variable domain: EPEVTQTPSHQVTQMGQEVILRCVPISNHLYFYWYRQILGQKVEFLVSFYNNEISEKSEIFDDQFSVERPDGSNFTLKIRSTKLEDSAMYFCASSEVASGTSSYEQYFGPGTRLTVT.

This clonotype was observed at least ten times. The chain has TRBV6-1 and TRBJ1-1, with no clear D. The CDR3 totals 14 residues. Germline values: CDR1 MNHNS, CDR2 SASEGT. V shed 3 bases and J shed 1 base, with 9 bases lying between them. CDR3: CASSERYSNTEAFF. The CDR3 DNA is TGTGCCAGCAGTGAGCGGTACTCGAACACTGAAGCTTTCTTT.

The count of this clonotype is one. A clone one base away is much larger, so this may be a read error. The rearrangement links TRBV9 to TRBJ1-2, with D possibly being TRBD1 (6 bases). CDR1 SGDLS and CDR2 YYNGEE come from the germline V gene. The CDR3 consists of 14 residues. CDR3 nucleotide sequence: TGTGCCAGCAGTGTAAGGCAGGGGCTCTATGGCCACACCTTC. The encoded protein is CASSVRQGLYGHTF.

At least ten counts were recorded for this clonotype. V gene TRBV27 combines with J gene TRBJ2-7, with 8 nucleotides matching TRBD1. The CDR3 covers 13 residues. Germline V gives CDR1 MNHEY, CDR2 SMNVEV (reference sequence). J was trimmed by 4 bases and V by 5 bases; bases with no gene match: 4. The DNA of the CDR3 is TGTGCCAGCAGTAACCGGGACAGGTACGAGCAGTACTTC. Protein: CASSNRDRYEQYF.

This clonotype was seen only a few times. The chain combines TRBV28 with TRBJ2-4; D may match TRBD1 or TRBD2 (5 bases each). CDR1 is MDHEN, CDR2 SYDVKM, per germline. This CDR3 comprises 18 residues. The ends were cut back, 3 bases at V and 0 bases at J, with 18 bases in the middle. Here the CDR3 DNA reads TGTGCCAGCAGTTTGGCTAGGGACCCACCTTTAGCCAAAAACATTCAGTACTTC. Its protein is CASSLARDPPLAKNIQYF.

In its sample, this clonotype was seen a few times. The genes are TRBV6-1 and TRBJ1-2; a possible D gene is TRBD1 (5 bases). The CDR3 spans 17 residues. With 4 bases removed from V and 7 bases from J, the gap between germline ends came to 25 bases. Germline CDR1 reads MNHNS; CDR2 reads SASEGT. CDR3: CASSVGPADNTWGGYTF. The CDR3 DNA reads as TGTGCCAGCAGTGTCGGGCCCGCGGACAACACCTGGGGTGGCTACACCTTC.